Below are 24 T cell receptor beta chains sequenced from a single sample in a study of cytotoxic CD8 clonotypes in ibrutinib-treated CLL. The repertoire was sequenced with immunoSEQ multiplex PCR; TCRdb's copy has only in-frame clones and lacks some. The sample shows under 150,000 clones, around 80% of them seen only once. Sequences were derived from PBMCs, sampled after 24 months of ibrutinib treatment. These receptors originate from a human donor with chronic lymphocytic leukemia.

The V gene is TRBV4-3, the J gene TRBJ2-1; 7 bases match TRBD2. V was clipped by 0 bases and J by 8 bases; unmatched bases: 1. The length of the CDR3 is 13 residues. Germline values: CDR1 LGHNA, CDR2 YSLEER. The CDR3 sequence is CASSQDRGDEQFF. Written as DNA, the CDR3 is TGCGCCAGCAGCCAAGATCGGGGGGATGAGCAGTTCTTC.

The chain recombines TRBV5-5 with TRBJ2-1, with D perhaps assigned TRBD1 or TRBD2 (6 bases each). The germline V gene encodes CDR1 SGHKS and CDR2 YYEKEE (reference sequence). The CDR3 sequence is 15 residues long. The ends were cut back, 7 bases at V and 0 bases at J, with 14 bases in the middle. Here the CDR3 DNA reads TGTGCCAGCCGGAGGGCGGACAGCTCCTACAATGAGCAGTTCTTC. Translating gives CASRRADSSYNEQFF.

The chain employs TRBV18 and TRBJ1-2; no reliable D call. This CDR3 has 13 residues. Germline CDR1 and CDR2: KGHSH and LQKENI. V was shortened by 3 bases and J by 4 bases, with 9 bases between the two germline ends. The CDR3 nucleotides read TGTGCCAGCTCACCGGACCAGATCTATGGCTACACCTTC. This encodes CASSPDQIYGYTF.

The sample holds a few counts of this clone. This CDR3 reads CASSFLAGGADTQYF. The CDR3 nucleotides read TGTGCCAGCAGCTTCCTAGCGGGGGGGGCAGATACGCAGTATTTT. The chain joins TRBV11-2 to TRBJ2-3; the match to TRBD2 covers 12 bases. The CDR3 has 15 amino acids. Germline V lookup: CDR1 SGHAT, CDR2 FQNNGV. V dropped 3 bases and J dropped 4; count of bases not matched to a gene: 2.

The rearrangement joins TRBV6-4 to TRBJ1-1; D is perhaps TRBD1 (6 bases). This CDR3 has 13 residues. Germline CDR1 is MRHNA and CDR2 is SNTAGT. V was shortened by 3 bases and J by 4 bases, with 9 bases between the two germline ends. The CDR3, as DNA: TGTGCCAGCAGTGATCAGGGGTCCACTGAAGCTTTCTTT. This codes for CASSDQGSTEAFF.

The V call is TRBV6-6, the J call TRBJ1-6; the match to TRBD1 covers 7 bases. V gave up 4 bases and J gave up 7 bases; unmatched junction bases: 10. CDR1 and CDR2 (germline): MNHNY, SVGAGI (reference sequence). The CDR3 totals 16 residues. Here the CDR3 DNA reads TGTGCCAGCAGTTCAGGTCCAGGGGGGGGGAATTCACCCCTCCACTTT. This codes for CASSSGPGGGNSPLHF.

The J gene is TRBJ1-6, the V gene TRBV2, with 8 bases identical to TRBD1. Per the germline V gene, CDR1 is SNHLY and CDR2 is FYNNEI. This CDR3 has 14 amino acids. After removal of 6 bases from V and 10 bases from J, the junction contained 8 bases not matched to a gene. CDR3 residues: CASRRTGIGSPLHF. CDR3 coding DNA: TGTGCCAGCAGGAGGACAGGGATTGGCTCACCCCTCCACTTT.

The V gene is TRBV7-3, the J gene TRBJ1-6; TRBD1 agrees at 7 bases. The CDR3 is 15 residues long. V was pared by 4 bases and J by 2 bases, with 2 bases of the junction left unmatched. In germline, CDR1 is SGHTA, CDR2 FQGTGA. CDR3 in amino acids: CASSSGQPYNSPLHF. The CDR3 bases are TGTGCCAGCAGCTCGGGACAGCCCTATAATTCACCCCTCCACTTT.

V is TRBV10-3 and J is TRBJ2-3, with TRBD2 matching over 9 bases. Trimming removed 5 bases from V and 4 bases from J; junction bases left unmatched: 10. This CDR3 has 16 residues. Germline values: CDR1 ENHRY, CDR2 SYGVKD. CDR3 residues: CAISIGGGAGADTQYF. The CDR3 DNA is TGTGCCATCAGTATCGGCGGGGGGGCCGGGGCAGATACGCAGTATTTT.

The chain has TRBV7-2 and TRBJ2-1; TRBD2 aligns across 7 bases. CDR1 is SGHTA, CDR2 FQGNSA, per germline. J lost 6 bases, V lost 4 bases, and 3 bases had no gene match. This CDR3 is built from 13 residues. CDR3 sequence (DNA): TGTGCCAGCAGCTACGGGACTACCAATGAGCAGTTCTTC. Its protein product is CASSYGTTNEQFF.

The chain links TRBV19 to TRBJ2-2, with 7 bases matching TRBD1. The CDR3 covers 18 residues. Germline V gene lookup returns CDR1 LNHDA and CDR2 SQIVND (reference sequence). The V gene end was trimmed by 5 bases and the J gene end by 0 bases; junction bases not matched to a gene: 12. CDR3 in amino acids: CASSLRTGIPPNTGELFF. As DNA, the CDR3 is TGTGCCAGTAGTCTTAGGACAGGAATACCACCGAACACCGGGGAGCTGTTTTTT.

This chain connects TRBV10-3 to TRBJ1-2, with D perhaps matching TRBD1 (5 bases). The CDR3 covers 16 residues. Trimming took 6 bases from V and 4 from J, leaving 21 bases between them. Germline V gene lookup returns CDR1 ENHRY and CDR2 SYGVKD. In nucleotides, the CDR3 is TGTGCCATCAGGGGGACCGGTCTGCGTCGCGGCTATGGCTACACCTTC. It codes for CAIRGTGLRRGYGYTF.

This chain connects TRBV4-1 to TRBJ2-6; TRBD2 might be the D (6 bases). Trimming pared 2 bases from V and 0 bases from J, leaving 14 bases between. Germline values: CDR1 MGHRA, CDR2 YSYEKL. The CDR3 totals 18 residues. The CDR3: CASSQPEGLGSGANVLTF. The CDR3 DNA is TGCGCCAGCAGCCAACCGGAGGGCCTGGGCTCTGGGGCCAACGTCCTGACTTTC.

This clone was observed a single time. CDR3 nucleotides: TGTGCCAGCAGCCCGAGTCCGGGGCCCTACGAGCAGTACTTC. The encoded protein is CASSPSPGPYEQYF. The chain uses TRBV6-1 and TRBJ2-7; possibly TRBD1 or TRBD2 for D (5 bases each). V lost 6 bases, J lost 2 bases, and 14 bases lay in between. The CDR3 has 14 residues. Germline CDR1 is MNHNS and CDR2 is SASEGT.

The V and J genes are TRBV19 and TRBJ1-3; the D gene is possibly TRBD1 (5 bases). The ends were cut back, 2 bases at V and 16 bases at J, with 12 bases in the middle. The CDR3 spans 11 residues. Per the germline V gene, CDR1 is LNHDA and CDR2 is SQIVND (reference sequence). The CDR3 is CASSISSTAYF. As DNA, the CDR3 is TGTGCCAGTAGTATATCATCGACAGCCTATTTT.

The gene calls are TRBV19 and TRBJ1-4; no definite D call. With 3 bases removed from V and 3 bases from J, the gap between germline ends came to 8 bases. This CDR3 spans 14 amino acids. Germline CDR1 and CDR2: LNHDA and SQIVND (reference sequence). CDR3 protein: CASSMGNANEKLFF. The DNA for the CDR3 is TGTGCCAGTAGTATGGGTAACGCTAATGAAAAACTGTTTTTT. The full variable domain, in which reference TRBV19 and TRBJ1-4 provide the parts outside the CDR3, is DGGITQSPKYLFRKEGQNVTLSCEQNLNHDAMYWYRQDPGQGLRLIYYSQIVNDFQKGDIAEGYSVSREKKESFPLTVTSAQKNPTAFYLCASSMGNANEKLFFGSGTQLSVL.

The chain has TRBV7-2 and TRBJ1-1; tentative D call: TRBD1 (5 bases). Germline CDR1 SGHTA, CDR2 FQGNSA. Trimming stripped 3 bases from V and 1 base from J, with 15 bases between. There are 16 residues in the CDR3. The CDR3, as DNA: TGTGCCAGCAGCTTGGCCCTAGGGGCCCCGAACACTGAAGCTTTCTTT. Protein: CASSLALGAPNTEAFF.

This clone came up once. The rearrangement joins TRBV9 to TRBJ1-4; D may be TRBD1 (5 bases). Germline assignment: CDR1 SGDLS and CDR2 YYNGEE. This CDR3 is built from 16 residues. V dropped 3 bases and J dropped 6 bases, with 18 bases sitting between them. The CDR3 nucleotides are TGTGCCAGCAGCGGAAAAGCAGGGAGGACGGATGAAAAACTGTTTTTT. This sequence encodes CASSGKAGRTDEKLFF. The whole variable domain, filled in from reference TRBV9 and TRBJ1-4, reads DSGVTQTPKHLITATGQRVTLRCSPRSGDLSVYWYQQSLDQGLQFLIQYYNGEERAKGNILERFSAQQFPDLHSELNLSSLELGDSALYFCASSGKAGRTDEKLFFGSGTQLSVL.

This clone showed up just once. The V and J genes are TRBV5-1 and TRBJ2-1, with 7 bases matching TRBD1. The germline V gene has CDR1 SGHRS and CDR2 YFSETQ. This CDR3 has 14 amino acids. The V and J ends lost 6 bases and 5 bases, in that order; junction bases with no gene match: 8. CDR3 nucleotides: TGCGCCAGCACCCAGACAGGGCCAGACAATGAGCAGTTCTTC. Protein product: CASTQTGPDNEQFF.

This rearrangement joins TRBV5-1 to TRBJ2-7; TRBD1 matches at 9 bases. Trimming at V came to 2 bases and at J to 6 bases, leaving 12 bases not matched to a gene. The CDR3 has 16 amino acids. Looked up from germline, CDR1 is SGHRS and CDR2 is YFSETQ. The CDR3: CASSLQVPGQGGEQYF. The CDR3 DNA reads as TGCGCCAGCAGCTTACAGGTCCCGGGACAGGGCGGCGAGCAGTACTTC. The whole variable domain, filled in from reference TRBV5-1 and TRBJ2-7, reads KAGVTQTPRYLIKTRGQQVTLSCSPISGHRSVSWYQQTPGQGLQFLFEYFSETQRNKGNFPGRFSGRQFSNSRSEMNVSTLELGDSALYLCASSLQVPGQGGEQYFGPGTRLTVT.

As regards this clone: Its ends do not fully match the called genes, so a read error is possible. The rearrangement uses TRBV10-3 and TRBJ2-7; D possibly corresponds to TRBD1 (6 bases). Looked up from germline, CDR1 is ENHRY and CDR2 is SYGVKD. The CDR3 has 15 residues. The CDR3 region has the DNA TGTGCCAGCAGTTTTTCCCGAGTACAGGGTTTCGAGCAGTACTTC. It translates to CASSFSRVQGFEQYF.

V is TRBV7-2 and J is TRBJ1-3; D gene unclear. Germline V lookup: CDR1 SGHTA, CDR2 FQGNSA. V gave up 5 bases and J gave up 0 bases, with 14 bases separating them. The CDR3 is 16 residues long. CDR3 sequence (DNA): TGTGCCAGCAGCCGCGAGAGGTCCCCCTCTGGAAACACCATATATTTT. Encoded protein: CASSRERSPSGNTIYF. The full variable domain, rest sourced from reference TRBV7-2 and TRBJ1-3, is GAGVSQSPSNKVTEKGKDVELRCDPISGHTALYWYRQSLGQGLEFLIYFQGNSAPDKSGLPSDRFSAERTGGSVSTLTIQRTQQEDSAVYLCASSRERSPSGNTIYFGEGSWLTVV.

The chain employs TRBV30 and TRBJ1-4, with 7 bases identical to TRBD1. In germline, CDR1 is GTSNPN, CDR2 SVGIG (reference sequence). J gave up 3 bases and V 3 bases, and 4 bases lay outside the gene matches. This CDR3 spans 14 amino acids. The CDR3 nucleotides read TGTGCCTGGAGGTCGACAGGGTCTAATGAAAAACTGTTTTTT. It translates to CAWRSTGSNEKLFF.

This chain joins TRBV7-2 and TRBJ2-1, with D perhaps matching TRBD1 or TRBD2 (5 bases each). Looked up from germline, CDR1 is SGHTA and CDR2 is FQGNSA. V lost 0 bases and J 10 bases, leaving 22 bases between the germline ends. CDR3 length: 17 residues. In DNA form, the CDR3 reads TGTGCCAGCAGCTTAGCGCCCCCGGGGCTCGTGGATGGGGAGCAGTTCTTC. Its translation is CASSLAPPGLVDGEQFF.